This TCR beta chain was found in a study of spatial heterogeneity in lung cancer. Time point: sample taken at primary tumor resection. No cell sorting; template was whole RNA from tumor, lung tissue or PBMC. General study points: Ubiquitous and regional nonsynonymous mutation counts were tracked by ubiquitous and regional expanded TCR counts, respectively. Counts that tracked tumor mutation counts were those of expanded intratumoral alpha and beta TCRs.

One entry per CDR3 protein, called by TCRdb with MiXCR from the 5' RACE reads. The sample lists about 10,000 distinct CDR3 sequences; 5.5% to 7% were seen once. This clonotype was seen a handful of times. Its antigen is undetermined. This CDR3 has 15 residues. Germline V gene lookup returns CDR1 SNHLY and CDR2 FYNNEI. V lost 1 base and J lost 7, with 14 bases in between. This TCR was sampled from a female donor with early-stage non-small cell lung cancer. The rearrangement joins TRBV2 to TRBJ1-5; the D gene is possibly TRBD1 (6 bases). The sequences come from lung tumor tissue, collected at surgery. CDR3 nucleotides: TGTGCCAGCAGTGAAGTCACGAGGGGGGTACAGCCCCAGCATTTT. It codes for CASSEVTRGVQPQHF. The full variable domain, with the rest looked up from reference TRBV2 and TRBJ1-5, is EPEVTQTPSHQVTQMGQEVILRCVPISNHLYFYWYRQILGQKVEFLVSFYNNEISEKSEIFDDQFSVERPDGSNFTLKIRSTKLEDSAMYFCASSEVTRGVQPQHFGDGTRLSIL.